These 29 T cell receptor beta chains originate from one sample sequenced in a study of somatic mutations in cytotoxic T cells in rheumatoid arthritis. Libraries were prepared by immunoSEQ multiplex PCR; TCRdb keeps only in-frame clonotypes and omits some of them. The table shows 10,000 or so clones, with about 88% occurring only once. The sequencing input was CD4+ T cells sorted from blood. Source of these receptors: a woman younger than 35 with rheumatoid arthritis.

The chain uses TRBV7-3 and TRBJ2-3; D perhaps matches TRBD1 (6 bases). Trimming left V 4 bases short and J 0 bases short, with 8 bases between. The germline gives CDR1 SGHTA, CDR2 FQGTGA. CDR3 size: 14 residues. CDR3: CASSSTGSTDTQYF. CDR3 nucleotide sequence: TGTGCCAGCAGCTCCACAGGGAGCACAGATACGCAGTATTTT.

This sequence joins TRBV27 and TRBJ2-1; the match to TRBD2 covers 11 bases. CDR3 length equals 18 residues. Trimming at V came to 2 bases and at J to 6 bases, leaving 12 bases not matched to a gene. The germline gives CDR1 MNHEY, CDR2 SMNVEV (reference sequence). In DNA form, the CDR3 reads TGTGCCAGCAGTTTAGTCATAGGGGCTAGCGGGAGGCTCAATGAGCAGTTCTTC. This codes for CASSLVIGASGRLNEQFF.

V gene TRBV28 combines with J gene TRBJ2-3; 10 bases fit TRBD2. The CDR3 covers 17 residues. Per the germline V gene, CDR1 is MDHEN and CDR2 is SYDVKM. V lost 5 bases and J lost 1; bases outside the gene matches: 9. As DNA, the CDR3 is TGTGCCAGCAGTGTCCTGTCCCTAGCGGGAGGCACAGATACGCAGTATTTT. Amino acids: CASSVLSLAGGTDTQYF.

The rearrangement joins TRBV15 to TRBJ2-1, with D perhaps matching TRBD2 (6 bases). This CDR3 region has 16 residues. Germline assignment: CDR1 LNHNV and CDR2 YYDKDF (reference sequence). The germline V and J ends were trimmed by 0 bases and 9 bases, with 18 bases remaining between them. This CDR3 reads CATSRDRLGWGGEQFF. DNA for the CDR3: TGTGCCACCAGCAGAGATCGACTAGGATGGGGTGGTGAGCAGTTCTTC.

This clone was observed a few times. The rearrangement joins TRBV7-9 to TRBJ1-2, with D maybe TRBD1 (6 bases). Germline V gives CDR1 SEHNR, CDR2 FQNEAQ (reference sequence). The CDR3 extends over 15 amino acids. V was shortened by 5 bases and J by 8 bases, with 21 bases between the two germline ends. CDR3: CASSPLGAPAGGYTF. DNA of the CDR3: TGTGCCAGCAGCCCATTGGGGGCCCCGGCAGGGGGCTACACCTTC.

This clone was observed a handful of times. The chain links TRBV11-2 to TRBJ2-5; TRBD2 aligns across 8 bases. The CDR3 is 17 residues long. Germline values: CDR1 SGHAT, CDR2 FQNNGV. V lost 4 bases to trimming and J lost 2 bases; unmatched junction nucleotides: 12. The CDR3 loop is CASSSIGGLAPQETQYF. CDR3 DNA sequence: TGTGCCAGCAGCTCGATTGGTGGACTAGCACCGCAAGAGACCCAGTACTTC.

This chain connects TRBV5-1 to TRBJ2-5; TRBD2 aligns across 13 bases. V lost 4 bases and J lost 7; bases outside the gene matches: 7. The germline V gene encodes CDR1 SGHRS and CDR2 YFSETQ. The CDR3 is made up of 15 amino acids. CDR3 loop: CASSEGTSGTRTQYF. CDR3 in DNA: TGCGCCAGCAGCGAGGGGACTAGCGGGACGAGGACCCAGTACTTC.

The V gene is TRBV27, the J gene TRBJ2-7; TRBD2 matches 7 bases. Germline CDR1 MNHEY, CDR2 SMNVEV (reference sequence). V shed 6 bases and J 3 bases; nucleotides not matched to a gene: 11. The CDR3 is 15 residues long. The CDR3 nucleotides are TGTGCCAGCAGCAGGAGCGGGGCGGATCTCTACGAGCAGTACTTC. Translation gives CASSRSGADLYEQYF.

V gene TRBV5-1 combines with J gene TRBJ1-3, with 9 nucleotides matching TRBD1. This CDR3 spans 14 amino acids. J was trimmed by 1 base and V by 7 bases; bases with no gene match: 3. Germline V gene sequence: CDR1 SGHRS, CDR2 YFSETQ. The CDR3 spells CASGQGRSGNTIYF. The CDR3 region has the DNA TGCGCCAGCGGACAGGGGAGGTCTGGAAACACCATATATTTT.

The J gene is TRBJ2-1, the V gene TRBV5-4; 9 positions agree with TRBD1. The V and J ends lost 4 bases and 6 bases, in that order; junction bases with no gene match: 11. Germline loops: CDR1 SGHNT, CDR2 YYREEE (reference sequence). The CDR3 is 16 residues long. Written as DNA, the CDR3 is TGTGCCAGCAGCCCTGGGACAGGGCGAGGGGGCAATGAGCAGTTCTTC. Its protein product is CASSPGTGRGGNEQFF.

The chain joins TRBV28 to TRBJ2-7; 9 positions match TRBD1. This CDR3 region has 14 residues. Germline V lookup: CDR1 MDHEN, CDR2 SYDVKM. V dropped 5 bases and J dropped 5; count of bases not matched to a gene: 7. CDR3 loop: CASSPQGQGDEQYF. The DNA of the CDR3 is TGTGCCAGCAGTCCCCAGGGACAGGGAGACGAGCAGTACTTC.

The chain has TRBV28 and TRBJ1-2; D gene unclear. Trimming pared 5 bases from V and 6 bases from J, leaving 10 bases between. The CDR3 has 12 amino acids. Germline CDR1 is MDHEN and CDR2 is SYDVKM. The CDR3 loop reads CASSQAVNGYTF. The CDR3 bases are TGTGCCAGCAGTCAGGCAGTTAATGGCTACACCTTC.

V is TRBV5-1 and J is TRBJ2-5; D is uncertain. CDR1 is SGHRS and CDR2 is YFSETQ in the germline V gene. This CDR3 spans 14 amino acids. V shed 4 bases and J shed 1 base, with 11 bases lying between them. The CDR3 DNA is TGCGCCAGCAGCCTAGACGGATTCCAAGAGACCCAGTACTTC. Translated: CASSLDGFQETQYF.

The V call is TRBV6-1, the J call TRBJ2-1; D may be TRBD2 (5 bases). CDR3 length equals 13 residues. Trimming shortened V by 7 bases and J by 4 bases, and 11 bases separated the two germline ends. From germline, CDR1 is MNHNS and CDR2 SASEGT. The CDR3 region is CASKRPPYNEQFF. The CDR3 DNA reads TGTGCCAGCAAGCGGCCCCCGTACAATGAGCAGTTCTTC.

The rearrangement uses TRBV4-3 and TRBJ2-2; TRBD2 matches at 8 bases. CDR3 length: 19 amino acids. Germline lookup yields CDR1 LGHNA and CDR2 YSLEER. V shed 4 bases, J shed 4 bases, and the junction held 17 bases outside the gene matches. CDR3 in DNA: TGCGCCAGCAGCCTCCAGCCCCCAACTAGCGGACTGACCACCGGGGAGCTGTTTTTT. It codes for CASSLQPPTSGLTTGELFF.

The chain couples TRBV6-1 to TRBJ2-7, with 7 bases identical to TRBD1. Germline CDR1 reads MNHNS; CDR2 reads SASEGT. J lost 7 bases, V lost 4 bases, and 4 bases had no gene match. The CDR3 consists of 12 residues. The CDR3 reads CASSGQGEEQYF. In DNA form, the CDR3 reads TGTGCCAGCAGTGGACAGGGAGAGGAGCAGTACTTC.

This clone occurred once. The V gene is TRBV7-9, the J gene TRBJ2-1, with 13 bases fitting TRBD2. The trim removed 5 bases at V and 6 bases at J, leaving 4 bases unmatched. Germline V gene data show CDR1 as SEHNR and CDR2 as FQNEAQ (reference sequence). The CDR3 is made up of 15 amino acids. CDR3 nucleotides: TGTGCCAGCAGCAAAACTAGCGGGAGGGCCAATGAGCAGTTCTTC. This encodes CASSKTSGRANEQFF.

The chain joins TRBV21-1 to TRBJ2-6; the table's D call of TRBD2 was not tested on the DNA. TRBV21-1 is a listed pseudogene. The CDR3 runs to 18 residues. CDR3 nucleotides: TGTGCCAGCAAAAGACGACTAGCGGGAAACTCTGGGGCCAACGTCCTGACTTTC. It specifies CASKRRLAGNSGANVLTF.

The chain recombines TRBV2 with TRBJ2-1, with 8 bases matching TRBD2. V dropped 8 bases and J dropped 9; count of bases not matched to a gene: 6. The CDR3 has 12 residues. Germline CDR1 is SNHLY and CDR2 is FYNNEI. The CDR3 nucleotides are TGTGCCAGCGGAAGACTAGCGAGTGAGCAGTTCTTC. Translated, it gives CASGRLASEQFF.

The chain is built from TRBV5-1 and TRBJ2-7; 7 bases are a match to TRBD2. The CDR3 is 15 residues long. Germline assignment: CDR1 SGHRS and CDR2 YFSETQ. The J segment lost 6 bases and the V segment lost 1 base, leaving 10 bases of the junction unmatched. CDR3 DNA sequence: TGCGCCAGCAGCTTGAGCGGGATACAACCCGCCGAGCAGTACTTC. Its translation: CASSLSGIQPAEQYF.

The V gene is TRBV6-1, the J gene TRBJ1-1; D is ambiguous. Trimming shortened V by 6 bases and J by 4 bases, and 9 bases separated the two germline ends. Per the germline V gene, CDR1 is MNHNS and CDR2 is SASEGT. CDR3 size: 12 residues. CDR3 nucleotides: TGTGCCAGCAGAAAGACTGCCACTGAAGCTTTCTTT. The encoded protein is CASRKTATEAFF.

The V gene is TRBV6-6, the J gene TRBJ2-7; D may be TRBD1 (6 bases). V shed 5 bases and J shed 0 bases, with 14 bases lying between them. CDR1 MNHNY and CDR2 SVGAGI come from the germline V gene (reference sequence). The CDR3 is 15 amino acids. In DNA, the CDR3 is TGTGCCAGCAGTGCTCCGGGACAAAGCTCCTACGAGCAGTACTTC. It translates to CASSAPGQSSYEQYF.

The J gene is TRBJ1-1, the V gene TRBV18; D is unresolved. The V and J ends lost 1 base and 2 bases respectively, with 14 bases between them. CDR1 is KGHSH, CDR2 LQKENI, per germline. This CDR3 is built from 16 residues. The DNA for the CDR3 is TGTGCCAGCTCACCACTCTTACACGGAGAAAACACTGAAGCTTTCTTT. It yields the protein CASSPLLHGENTEAFF.

The chain employs TRBV9 and TRBJ1-1; D might be TRBD1 (6 bases). Germline V gene lookup returns CDR1 SGDLS and CDR2 YYNGEE. V gave up 4 bases and J gave up 0 bases, with 13 bases separating them. The CDR3 extends over 15 amino acids. CDR3 in DNA: TGTGCCAGCAGCCCCAGGACAGCTTTGAACACTGAAGCTTTCTTT. Its translation: CASSPRTALNTEAFF. The full variable domain, in which reference TRBV9 and TRBJ1-1 provide the parts outside the CDR3, is DSGVTQTPKHLITATGQRVTLRCSPRSGDLSVYWYQQSLDQGLQFLIQYYNGEERAKGNILERFSAQQFPDLHSELNLSSLELGDSALYFCASSPRTALNTEAFFGQGTRLTVV.

This clone was seen once. The V and J genes are TRBV7-2 and TRBJ1-2; 7 nucleotides agree with TRBD1. The V gene end was trimmed by 5 bases and the J gene end by 4 bases; junction bases not matched to a gene: 4. This CDR3 is 13 amino acids long. Looked up from germline, CDR1 is SGHTA and CDR2 is FQGNSA. The CDR3 sequence is CASSRQGSYGYTF. The CDR3 DNA is TGTGCCAGCAGCCGACAGGGAAGCTATGGCTACACCTTC.

The chain employs TRBV7-2 and TRBJ1-5, with D possibly being TRBD1 (6 bases). The CDR3 has 16 residues. Germline CDR1 and CDR2: SGHTA and FQGNSA. V lost 0 bases and J 5 bases, leaving 14 bases between the germline ends. The CDR3 nucleotides read TGTGCCAGCAGCTTAGCAGCGGTGCAGGGGTATCAGCCCCAGCATTTT. It encodes CASSLAAVQGYQPQHF.

This clone was observed a handful of times. The chain has TRBV4-1 and TRBJ2-5; D is unresolved. The CDR3 extends over 15 amino acids. CDR1 and CDR2 from the germline V gene are MGHRA and YSYEKL. The ends were cut back, 0 bases at V and 4 bases at J, with 12 bases in the middle. The CDR3 DNA reads TGCGCCAGCAGCCAAGAACAAACCGGCGGAGAGACCCAGTACTTC. Amino acid sequence: CASSQEQTGGETQYF.

The chain employs TRBV11-2 and TRBJ1-6; D not resolved. CDR3 length: 15 residues. Trimming removed 5 bases from V and 9 bases from J, with 17 bases in between. Germline CDR1 SGHAT, CDR2 FQNNGV. CDR3 region: CASSPVGPGSSPLHF. CDR3 coding DNA: TGTGCCAGCAGCCCAGTAGGGCCGGGGAGTTCACCCCTCCACTTT.

The CDR3 sequence is CASSRDTSGNTIYF. DNA for the CDR3: TGTGCCAGCAGCCGGGACACCTCTGGAAACACCATATATTTT. V gene TRBV7-2 combines with J gene TRBJ1-3; D perhaps matches TRBD1 (6 bases). CDR1 is SGHTA, CDR2 FQGNSA, per germline. V dropped 5 bases and J dropped 0 bases, with 8 bases sitting between them. CDR3 length: 14 residues.